The clone carrying this T cell receptor beta chain came up many times. Amplified TCR beta CDR3 regions derived from RNA transcripts. First-round RT-PCR targeting the TCR CDR3 was performed with the HTBI primer set. TCRdb reprocessed the multiplex PCR reads via MiXCR and lists one record per CDR3 protein. The table has some 270,000 distinct CDR3 sequences, about an eighth seen once; the top ten hold 7.8%. This specimen belongs to a study of T cells in Graves' hyperthyroidism and ophthalmopathy. The ends lost 6 bases at V and 4 bases at J; junction bases unmatched: 4. CDR3 length: 13 amino acids. The TCR was taken from a woman aged 25 to 45 with Graves' hyperthyroidism that later progressed to Graves' ophthalmopathy. The sequenced sample was blood. The chain has TRBV12-3 or TRBV12-4 and TRBJ1-1; 8 bases map to TRBD1. The CDR3 DNA sequence: TGTGCCAGCAGCTGGGACAGGACCACTGAAGCTTTCTTT. Its protein is CASSWDRTTEAFF.